The T cell receptor (beta chain) under discussion was sequenced for a study of blood T cell repertoires in COVID-19. As for the study in general: Specimens from acute and convalescent COVID-19 originated in the United States, Italy and Spain. T cells, B-cell-depleted T cells, or PBMCs supplied cDNA or gDNA.

In regard to this clone: The same CDR3 is also encoded by other DNA sequences in this sample.

In the authors' methods: Estimated nucleated cell counts came from reference gene primer amplification. TCRdb keeps only in-frame clones here, not all; method: immunoSEQ multiplex PCR. V and J calls and clone size are those listed in that table; D and trimming were worked out from the DNA. The data contain hundreds of thousands of clones, approximately 88% of them singletons. Seattle participants joined during active infection and were tracked over time. Per the germline V gene, CDR1 is SGHTA and CDR2 is FQGNSA. The CDR3 has 15 amino acids. V lost 5 bases to trimming and J lost 2 bases; unmatched junction nucleotides: 4.

The clonotype originates from a woman aged 30 to 39 with COVID-19, enrolled during active disease. The chain carries TRBV7-2 and TRBJ2-1, with TRBD2 matching 9 bases. Material for sequencing was peripheral blood. This chain's CDR3 is CASSPTSGPYNEQFF. CDR3 nucleotide sequence: TGTGCCAGCAGCCCAACTAGCGGGCCCTACAATGAGCAGTTCTTC.